The 3 T cell receptor beta chains listed next were all sequenced from one sample in a study of T cell responses to AZD1222 COVID-19 vaccine. Produced via immunoSEQ multiplex PCR; TCRdb's table is partial and in-frame only. The repertoire holds about 160,000 clones, roughly nine tenths seen once, with 3.8% in the top ten. The specimen was peripheral blood, collected 28 days after the second AZD1222 dose. The source is an adult who received the AZD1222 COVID-19 vaccine.

CDR3 in amino acids: CASSLATGGNEQFF. In DNA form, the CDR3 reads TGTGCCAGCAGTCTCGCGACCGGGGGCAATGAGCAGTTCTTC. This chain joins TRBV3-1 (or the pseudogene TRBV3-2) and TRBJ2-1; D might be TRBD2 (6 bases). The CDR3 runs to 14 residues. The germline V and J ends were trimmed by 6 bases and 6 bases, with 15 bases remaining between them. Germline-derived CDR1 and CDR2 are LGHDT and YNNKEL (reference sequence).

The chain has TRBV5-8 and TRBJ2-1; D not resolved. Germline values: CDR1 SGHTS, CDR2 YDEGEE. Trimming removed 3 bases from V and 6 bases from J, with 13 bases in between. CDR3 size: 14 residues. The CDR3 DNA is TGTGCCAGCAGCTCCCCGGGTTATGGCAATGAGCAGTTCTTC. This translates into CASSSPGYGNEQFF.

This clone was observed once. The rearrangement joins TRBV4-1 to TRBJ2-3; no reliable D call. CDR3 length: 15 residues. Between the trimmed V and J ends, which lost 7 bases and 0 bases, there was a span of 14 bases. The germline CDR1 and CDR2 sequences are MGHRA and YSYEKL. CDR3 nucleotide sequence: TGCGCCAGCAATGAGCTGAGTTCTAGCACAGATACGCAGTATTTT. Encoded protein: CASNELSSSTDTQYF.